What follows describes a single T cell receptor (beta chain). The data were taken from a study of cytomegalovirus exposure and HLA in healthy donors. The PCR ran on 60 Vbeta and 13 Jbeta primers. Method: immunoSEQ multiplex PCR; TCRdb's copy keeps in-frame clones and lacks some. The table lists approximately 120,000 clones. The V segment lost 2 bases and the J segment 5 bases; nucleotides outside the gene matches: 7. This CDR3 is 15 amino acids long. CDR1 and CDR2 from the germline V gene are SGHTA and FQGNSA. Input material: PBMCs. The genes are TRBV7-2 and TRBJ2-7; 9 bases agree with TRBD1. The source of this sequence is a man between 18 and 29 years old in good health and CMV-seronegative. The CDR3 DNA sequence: TGTGCCAGCAGCTTAAGACCAAGGACAGGGGACGAGCAGTACTTC. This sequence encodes CASSLRPRTGDEQYF. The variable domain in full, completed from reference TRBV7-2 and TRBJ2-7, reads GAGVSQSPSNKVTEKGKDVELRCDPISGHTALYWYRQSLGQGLEFLIYFQGNSAPDKSGLPSDRFSAERTGGSVSTLTIQRTQQEDSAVYLCASSLRPRTGDEQYFGPGTRLTVT.